The clone carrying this TCR beta chain was seen at least ten times. Its antigen remains unidentified. TCRdb reprocessed the 5' RACE reads with MiXCR, giving one entry per CDR3 protein. Of 230,000 or so distinct CDR3 sequences in the sample, around 8.3% were seen once. The sample belongs to a study of identical twins. General study findings and limits: Modelling underestimated the level of out-of-frame TCR alpha sharing observed in monozygotic twins.

This same sample was also taken into another study, of yellow fever vaccine responses in identical twins.

The specimen was CD8+ T cells sorted from blood. The TCR originated in a woman under 30 in good health.

DNA of the CDR3: TGTGCCAGCAGTCACCGGGACAGAGTCAAAAATGAGCAGTTCTTC. Encoded protein: CASSHRDRVKNEQFF. The J gene is TRBJ2-1, the V gene TRBV12-3 or TRBV12-4, with 7 bases lining up with TRBD1. The CDR3 extends over 15 amino acids. V was clipped by 5 bases and J by 7 bases; unmatched bases: 11.